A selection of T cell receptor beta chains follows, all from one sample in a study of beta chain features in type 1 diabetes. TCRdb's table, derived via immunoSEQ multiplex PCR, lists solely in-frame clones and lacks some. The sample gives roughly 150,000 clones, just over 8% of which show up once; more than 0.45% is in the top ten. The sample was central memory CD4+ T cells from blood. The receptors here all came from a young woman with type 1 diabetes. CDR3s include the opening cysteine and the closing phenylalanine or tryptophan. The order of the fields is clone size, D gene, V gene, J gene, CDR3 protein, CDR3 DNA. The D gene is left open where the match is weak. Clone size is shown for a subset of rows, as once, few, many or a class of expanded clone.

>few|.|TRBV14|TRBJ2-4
CASSPAAGNIQYF
TGTGCCAGCAGCCCAGCGGCAGGAAACATTCAGTACTTC
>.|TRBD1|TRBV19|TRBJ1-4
CASSPGQGTEKLFF
TGTGCCAGTAGTCCGGGACAGGGAACCGAAAAACTGTTTTTT
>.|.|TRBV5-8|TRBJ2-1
CASSLQFPYNEQFF
TGTGCCAGCAGCTTGCAGTTCCCCTACAATGAGCAGTTCTTC
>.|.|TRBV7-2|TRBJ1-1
CASTIGVWTEAFF
TGTGCCAGCACCATAGGAGTCTGGACTGAAGCTTTCTTT
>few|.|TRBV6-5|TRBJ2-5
CASSSHWETQYF
TGTGCCAGCAGTTCCCACTGGGAGACCCAGTACTTC
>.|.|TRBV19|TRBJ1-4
CASTPAGDNEKLFF
TGTGCCAGTACTCCTGCCGGGGATAATGAAAAACTGTTTTTT
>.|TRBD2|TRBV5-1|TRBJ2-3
CASSLRVGGSTDTQYF
TGCGCCAGCAGCTTGCGTGTCGGGGGGTCCACAGATACGCAGTATTTT
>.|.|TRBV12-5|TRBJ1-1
CASGLVPNRNTEAFF
TGTGCTAGTGGTTTGGTACCAAATAGGAACACTGAAGCTTTCTTT
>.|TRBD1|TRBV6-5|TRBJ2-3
CASSGTGRTDTQYF
TGTGCCAGCAGTGGGACAGGGCGCACAGATACGCAGTATTTT
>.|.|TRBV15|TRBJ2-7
CATSRDTIGLSDEQYF
TGTGCCACCAGCAGAGATACAATTGGACTCTCCGACGAGCAGTACTTC
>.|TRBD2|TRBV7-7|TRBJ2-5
CASSLGRLAGGAETQYF
TGTGCTAGCAGCTTAGGTCGGCTAGCGGGAGGTGCGGAGACCCAGTACTTC
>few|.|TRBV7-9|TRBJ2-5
CASSSEETQYF
TGTGCCAGCAGTTCAGAAGAGACCCAGTACTTC
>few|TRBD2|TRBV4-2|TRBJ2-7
CASSQDAAGGNYEQYF
TGTGCCAGCAGCCAAGACGCAGCGGGAGGGAACTACGAGCAGTACTTC
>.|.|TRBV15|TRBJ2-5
CATSREGSPLETQYF
TGTGCCACCAGCAGAGAGGGCAGCCCCTTAGAGACCCAGTACTTC
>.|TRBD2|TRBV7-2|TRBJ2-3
CASTREGRNTDTQYF
TGTGCCAGCACGCGGGAGGGCCGTAACACAGATACGCAGTATTTT
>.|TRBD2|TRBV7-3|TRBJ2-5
CASSWVAGDGTQYF
TGTGCCAGCAGTTGGGTCGCGGGAGACGGGACCCAGTACTTC
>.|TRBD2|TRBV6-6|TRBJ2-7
CASSQAWGAGIYEQYF
TGTGCCAGCAGCCAGGCGTGGGGAGCGGGAATATACGAGCAGTACTTC
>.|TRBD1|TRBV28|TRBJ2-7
CASSTGTAFGGQYF
TGTGCCAGCAGCACCGGGACAGCCTTTGGGGGGCAGTACTTC
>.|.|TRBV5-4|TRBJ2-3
CASSTGTAADTQYF
TGTGCCAGCAGCACCGGGACTGCGGCGGATACGCAGTATTTT